A single sample is the source of the 31 T cell receptor beta chains below, sequenced in a study of preoperative IRX-2 immunotherapy in early breast cancer. Here immunoSEQ multiplex PCR was the method, and the copy in TCRdb shows in-frame clones only, minus some. The sample has tens of thousands of clones; roughly nine tenths are singletons. Treatment in this sample: preoperative locoregional IRX-2 cytokine immunotherapy. The sample consisted of tumor tissue, taken after IRX-2 immunotherapy. The receptors shown here come from a human donor with breast cancer.

The chain is built from TRBV18 and TRBJ1-4; weak D call: TRBD1 (6 bases). The V gene's germline CDR1 is KGHSH and CDR2 LQKENI. Trimming cost V 5 bases and J 5 bases, with 15 bases left between them. The CDR3 spans 15 residues. The CDR3 DNA is TGTGCCAGCTCATATGCGACAGGAATAAATGAAAAACTGTTTTTT. Protein product: CASSYATGINEKLFF.

The rearrangement uses TRBV11-3 and TRBJ2-1; D is possibly TRBD1 (5 bases). Germline loops: CDR1 SGHNT, CDR2 YENEEA. Trimming took off 1 base at V and 5 bases at J, with 15 bases between the two ends. The CDR3 extends over 16 amino acids. The CDR3 coding sequence is TGTGCCAGCAGCTTAGGGGGCCTGGGAAGAAACAATGAGCAGTTCTTC. Translated, it gives CASSLGGLGRNNEQFF.

The J gene is TRBJ2-1, the V gene TRBV7-4; no reliable D call. The CDR3 is made up of 13 amino acids. Germline V gives CDR1 SGHVT, CDR2 SQSDAQ. V lost 5 bases and J lost 3, with 8 bases in between. CDR3 DNA sequence: TGTGCCAGCAGCGGAAACAGCTACAATGAGCAGTTCTTC. Amino acids: CASSGNSYNEQFF.

The gene calls are TRBV11-3 and TRBJ2-1; either TRBD1 or TRBD2 may fit D (5 bases each). Germline CDR1 reads SGHNT; CDR2 reads YENEEA. The germline V and J ends were trimmed by 1 base and 8 bases, with 24 bases remaining between them. The CDR3 consists of 18 residues. The CDR3 is CASSLVGLGDRRSYEQFF. The CDR3 DNA is TGTGCCAGCAGCTTAGTGGGATTGGGGGACCGCCGTAGTTATGAGCAGTTCTTC.

The rearrangement links TRBV6-8 to TRBJ1-3; D unresolved. CDR1 and CDR2 from the germline V gene are MNHGY and SAAAGT. The CDR3 spans 15 residues. V gave up 0 bases and J gave up 7 bases, with 13 bases separating them. The CDR3 protein is CASSYSWTQANTIYF. The CDR3 bases are TGTGCCAGCAGTTACTCTTGGACCCAGGCCAACACCATATATTTT.

The gene calls are TRBV5-1 and TRBJ1-3, with TRBD1 matching 7 bases. The CDR3 has 15 residues. Trimming at V came to 4 bases and at J to 2 bases, leaving 6 bases not matched to a gene. Germline V gene data show CDR1 as SGHRS and CDR2 as YFSETQ. In nucleotides, the CDR3 is TGCGCCAGCAGCGCGAGCCAGGGGGCTGGAAACACCATATATTTT. It yields the protein CASSASQGAGNTIYF.

This clone was detected only once. V and J are TRBV28 and TRBJ2-5; the match to TRBD2 covers 8 bases. Germline CDR1 reads MDHEN; CDR2 reads SYDVKM. CDR3 length: 12 residues. CDR3 in DNA: TGTGCTTCCGGGGGGGGTTCAGAGACCCAGTACTTC. Translating it yields CASGGGSETQYF.

The chain uses TRBV6-8 and TRBJ1-1; D is ambiguous. The CDR3 is 14 residues long. CDR1 is MNHGY, CDR2 SAAAGT, per germline. Trimming took off 6 bases at V and 1 base at J, with 12 bases between the two ends. This CDR3 is CASRQPGSNTEAFF. CDR3 in DNA: TGTGCCAGCAGGCAACCGGGGTCGAACACTGAAGCTTTCTTT.

The rearrangement links TRBV7-7 to TRBJ2-6; D gene unclear. Per germline, CDR1 SSHAT and CDR2 FNYEAQ (reference sequence). This CDR3 comprises 18 residues. V shed 2 bases and J shed 3 bases, with 17 bases lying between them. The CDR3 DNA sequence: TGTGCCAGCAGCTTAATGACCCTCGCTCCCTTTGGGGCCAACGTCCTGACTTTC. Its protein is CASSLMTLAPFGANVLTF.

The chain has TRBV30 and TRBJ1-1; weak D call: TRBD1 (6 bases). Germline assignment: CDR1 GTSNPN and CDR2 SVGIG (reference sequence). This CDR3 comprises 13 residues. The V and J ends lost 5 bases and 2 bases respectively, with 12 bases between them. The CDR3, as DNA: TGTGCCTGGTCCCGACAGGAAAACACTGAAGCTTTCTTT. Its protein product is CAWSRQENTEAFF. Based on the CDR3 plus reference TRBV30 and TRBJ1-1, the full variable domain is SQTIHQWPATLVQPVGSPLSLECTVEGTSNPNLYWYRQAAGRGLQLLFYSVGIGQISSEVPQNLSASRPQDRQFILSSKKLLLSDSGFYLCAWSRQENTEAFFGQGTRLTVV.

This clone was counted once. This chain connects TRBV11-3 to TRBJ2-5; TRBD2 matches 10 bases. This CDR3 spans 15 amino acids. Germline-derived CDR1 and CDR2 are SGHNT and YENEEA. The V segment lost 4 bases and the J segment 4 bases; nucleotides outside the gene matches: 6. The CDR3 loop is CASSSNSGRRETQYF. The DNA of the CDR3 is TGTGCCAGCAGCTCGAATAGCGGGAGGAGAGAGACCCAGTACTTC. Combining the CDR3 with reference TRBV11-3 and TRBJ2-5 gives the whole variable domain EAGVVQSPRYKIIEKKQPVAFWCNPISGHNTLYWYLQNLGQGPELLIRYENEEAVDDSQLPKDRFSAERLKGVDSTLKIQPAELGDSAVYLCASSSNSGRRETQYFGPGTRLLVL.

The chain combines TRBV6-8 with TRBJ1-2; no reliable D call. Trimming left V 6 bases short and J 8 bases short, with 19 bases between. Germline V CDR1 and CDR2: MNHGY, SAAAGT. This CDR3 comprises 14 residues. The CDR3 loop reads CASRRSGQEGGYTF. CDR3 nucleotides: TGTGCCAGCAGAAGATCAGGCCAGGAGGGCGGCTACACCTTC.

About this clone: Other DNA sequences in the sample encode the same CDR3. The V call is TRBV30, the J call TRBJ1-5, with a tentative D call TRBD1 (5 bases). Trimming took off 2 bases at V and 1 base at J, with 6 bases between the two ends. Germline V lookup: CDR1 GTSNPN, CDR2 SVGIG (reference sequence). The CDR3 spans 13 residues. The CDR3 spells CAWSRDSNQPQHF. The CDR3 DNA is TGTGCCTGGAGTAGGGACAGCAATCAGCCCCAGCATTTT.

This clone appeared once. The CDR3: CASSYSNPQYSNQPQHF. The CDR3 nucleotides read TGTGCCAGCAGTTACTCGAACCCGCAATATAGCAATCAGCCCCAGCATTTT. This chain joins TRBV6-8 and TRBJ1-5, with D unresolved. From germline, CDR1 is MNHGY and CDR2 SAAAGT. This CDR3 comprises 17 residues. V lost 0 bases and J lost 0, with 12 bases in between.

The chain carries TRBV11-1 and TRBJ2-5; TRBD2 agrees at 11 bases. V gave up 5 bases and J gave up 1 base; unmatched junction bases: 15. The germline CDR1 and CDR2 sequences are SGHAT and FQDESV (reference sequence). This CDR3 has 19 amino acids. In DNA, the CDR3 is TGTGCCAGCAGCACCCTTCTAGCGGGGGGCTCGGGTGGCCAAGAGACCCAGTACTTC. Its protein product is CASSTLLAGGSGGQETQYF.

The J gene is TRBJ2-2, the V gene TRBV28; possibly TRBD1 for D (6 bases). This CDR3 spans 16 amino acids. V lost 5 bases and J lost 3, with 16 bases in between. Per germline, CDR1 MDHEN and CDR2 SYDVKM. The CDR3 spells CASSADSLPDTGELFF. CDR3 DNA: TGTGCCAGCAGTGCGGACAGCCTCCCAGACACCGGGGAGCTGTTTTTT.

The gene calls are TRBV18 and TRBJ1-3, with TRBD1 identical over 9 bases. The trim removed 3 bases at V and 0 bases at J, leaving 3 bases unmatched. Germline V gene sequence: CDR1 KGHSH, CDR2 LQKENI. The CDR3 has 16 residues. The CDR3 loop reads CASSPDRGYSGNTIYF. CDR3 DNA: TGTGCCAGCTCACCGGACAGGGGCTACTCTGGAAACACCATATATTTT.

The J gene is TRBJ1-1, the V gene TRBV19, with 9 bases identical to TRBD1. Germline CDR1 is LNHDA and CDR2 is SQIVND (reference sequence). CDR3 length equals 15 residues. V dropped 5 bases and J dropped 4; count of bases not matched to a gene: 8. The CDR3 protein is CASSSGQGLVTEAFF. CDR3 bases: TGTGCCAGTAGTTCCGGACAGGGGCTTGTCACTGAAGCTTTCTTT.

This clone occurred once. The V gene is TRBV5-1, the J gene TRBJ1-2, with D possibly being TRBD1 (5 bases). The CDR3 spans 15 residues. CDR1 and CDR2 (germline): SGHRS, YFSETQ. V was cut by 4 bases and J by 2 bases, with 15 bases left in between. CDR3 sequence (DNA): TGCGCCAGCAGCCCGGGGCAGGGACTAAACTATGGCTACACCTTC. Translation: CASSPGQGLNYGYTF. The complete variable domain, with remaining parts taken from reference TRBV5-1 and TRBJ1-2, reads KAGVTQTPRYLIKTRGQQVTLSCSPISGHRSVSWYQQTPGQGLQFLFEYFSETQRNKGNFPGRFSGRQFSNSRSEMNVSTLELGDSALYLCASSPGQGLNYGYTFGSGTRLTVV.

A word on this clone: At one of its ends the junction is not consistent with the germline gene, which may arise from a read error. CDR3 in amino acids: CASSYKGPPGDTIYF. The DNA of the CDR3 is TGTGCCAGCAGCTACAAGGGGCCCCCTGGAGACACCATATATTTT. The J gene is TRBJ1-3, the V gene TRBV7-1; TRBD1 is a possible D gene (5 bases). TRBV7-1 counts as an open reading frame of uncertain function. The CDR3 is 15 amino acids.

The CDR3 protein is CAISHYERGDEQYF. The CDR3 DNA sequence: TGTGCCATCAGCCATTATGAGCGTGGGGACGAGCAGTACTTC. This sequence joins TRBV6-8 and TRBJ2-7; D not certain. The CDR3 loop spans 14 amino acids. Germline CDR1 is MNHGY and CDR2 is SAAAGT. V shed 10 bases and J shed 5 bases, with 21 bases lying between them.

The V gene is TRBV5-1, the J gene TRBJ2-1; 13 bases are shared with TRBD2. Trimming cost V 3 bases and J 6 bases; bases outside gene matches: 9. Per germline, CDR1 SGHRS and CDR2 YFSETQ. This CDR3 comprises 17 residues. CDR3 protein: CASSSQLAGGPGNEQFF. The CDR3 nucleotides are TGCGCCAGCAGCTCACAACTAGCGGGGGGGCCCGGCAATGAGCAGTTCTTC.

The chain links TRBV30 to TRBJ1-4; perhaps TRBD1 as D (6 bases). CDR3 length: 15 amino acids. V was cut by 0 bases and J by 3 bases, with 11 bases left in between. CDR1 is GTSNPN, CDR2 SVGIG, per germline (reference sequence). DNA for the CDR3: TGTGCCTGGAGTGTAACAGGGAAGCCTAATGAAAAACTGTTTTTT. Residues: CAWSVTGKPNEKLFF.

The CDR3 loop reads CASSYAAWDGNSNQPQHF. DNA of the CDR3: TGTGCCAGCAGTTACGCCGCATGGGACGGCAATAGCAATCAGCCCCAGCATTTT. The chain carries TRBV6-8 and TRBJ1-5; TRBD1 might be the D (5 bases). Trimming took 2 bases from V and 0 from J, leaving 17 bases between them. The CDR3 has 18 residues. CDR1 and CDR2 (germline): MNHGY, SAAAGT.

On this clone itself: The same CDR3 also results from other DNA sequences found in this sample. This chain connects TRBV11-3 to TRBJ1-3, with TRBD1 as a possible D gene (5 bases). From germline, CDR1 is SGHNT and CDR2 YENEEA. The V gene lost 3 bases and the J gene lost 0 bases, with 9 bases spanning the gap. The CDR3 runs to 15 residues. The CDR3 loop is CASSLGPGSGNTIYF. The DNA of the CDR3 is TGTGCCAGCAGCTTGGGACCGGGCTCTGGAAACACCATATATTTT.

CDR3 sequence (DNA): TGTGCCAGTAGTACGGGGGGCATCAGTTGGGAGACCCAGTACTTC. Translating it yields CASSTGGISWETQYF. The chain links TRBV19 to TRBJ2-5, with a weak D call TRBD2 (7 bases). Trimming cost V 4 bases and J 5 bases, with 17 bases left between them. This CDR3 has 15 amino acids. Germline lookup yields CDR1 LNHDA and CDR2 SQIVND (reference sequence). The full variable domain, rest sourced from reference TRBV19 and TRBJ2-5, is DGGITQSPKYLFRKEGQNVTLSCEQNLNHDAMYWYRQDPGQGLRLIYYSQIVNDFQKGDIAEGYSVSREKKESFPLTVTSAQKNPTAFYLCASSTGGISWETQYFGPGTRLLVL.

The chain carries TRBV6-8 and TRBJ1-5; the match to TRBD1 covers 7 bases. Germline lookup yields CDR1 MNHGY and CDR2 SAAAGT. This CDR3 contains 14 residues. After removal of 9 bases from V and 1 base from J, the junction contained 6 bases not matched to a gene. This CDR3 reads CASNRGGSNQPQHF. CDR3 DNA sequence: TGTGCCAGTAACAGGGGAGGGAGCAATCAGCCCCAGCATTTT.

The rearrangement uses TRBV6-8 and TRBJ2-7, with D maybe TRBD2 (6 bases). V lost 5 bases and J lost 3, with 17 bases in between. The CDR3 covers 15 residues. Germline V gene lookup returns CDR1 MNHGY and CDR2 SAAAGT. CDR3 amino acids: CASSHPAGPGYEQYF. CDR3 in DNA: TGTGCCAGCAGTCATCCCGCGGGGCCGGGCTACGAGCAGTACTTC.

This chain links TRBV6-8 with TRBJ2-7; D not certain. CDR3 length equals 13 residues. Trimming pared 0 bases from V and 3 bases from J, leaving 6 bases between. From germline, CDR1 is MNHGY and CDR2 SAAAGT. The CDR3 region is CASSYSKDYEQYF. CDR3 nucleotide sequence: TGTGCCAGCAGTTACTCGAAGGACTACGAGCAGTACTTC.

This sequence joins TRBV18 and TRBJ2-7; the match to TRBD2 covers 8 bases. V trimming: 4 bases; J trimming: 5 bases; junction bases outside the gene matches: 7. The CDR3 sequence is 14 residues long. Looked up from germline, CDR1 is KGHSH and CDR2 is LQKENI. The CDR3 region has the DNA TGTGCCAGCTCACGGACTAGCCAGGGCAACGAGCAGTACTTC. Translation: CASSRTSQGNEQYF.

The V call is TRBV6-8, the J call TRBJ1-3; D might be TRBD1 (5 bases). Germline V CDR1 and CDR2: MNHGY, SAAAGT. Trimming shortened V by 2 bases and J by 9 bases, and 11 bases separated the two germline ends. The CDR3 consists of 13 residues. This CDR3 is CASSYGAGGTIYF. The CDR3 bases are TGTGCCAGCAGTTACGGGGCGGGGGGCACCATATATTTT.